The rows below give T cell receptor beta chains drawn from one sample of a study of blood T cell repertoires in COVID-19. Assay used: immunoSEQ multiplex PCR; TCRdb lists only in-frame clones, some missing. The sample records 150,000 to 200,000 clones, about four fifths being singletons. Sequencing used peripheral blood. The origin of the receptors is a human donor with acute or convalescent COVID-19. The donor label of this sample is uncertain. The CDR3 runs from the conserved cysteine through the conserved F or W. A D gene is named only where the DNA matches it firmly. Clone sizes are given selectively: once, few, many, or a class where the clone is expanded.

V gene,D gene,clone size,J gene,CDR3 DNA,CDR3 protein
TRBV30,.,.,TRBJ1-5,TGTGCCTGGTCTAGCGCTGTGGATCAGCCCCAGCATTTT,CAWSSAVDQPQHF
TRBV5-8,.,.,TRBJ1-6,TGTGCCAGCAGCTGGGGCCCAGCTGGCTCACCCCTCCACTTT,CASSWGPAGSPLHF
TRBV13,.,.,TRBJ1-2,TGTGCCAGCAGCTCCGACAGTTATAACTATGGCTACACCTTC,CASSSDSYNYGYTF
TRBV5-4,TRBD2,.,TRBJ2-3,TGTGCCAGCAGCTGGGGGACTAGCGGGCCTAAGCCAGATACGCAGTATTTT,CASSWGTSGPKPDTQYF
TRBV15,.,.,TRBJ2-4,TGTGCCACCAGCGATACCTTAAACGCGGGGCCTAGAGCCAAAAACATTCAGTACTTC,CATSDTLNAGPRAKNIQYF
TRBV30,.,.,TRBJ2-5,TGTGCCGCCGATCGGACAAGGGATGAGACCCAGTACTTC,CAADRTRDETQYF
TRBV3-1/TRBV3-2,TRBD1,.,TRBJ1-2,TGTGCCAGCAGCCAGGGAACAGGGGGCTATGGCTACACCTTC,CASSQGTGGYGYTF
TRBV5-6,.,.,TRBJ1-4,TGTGCCAGCAGCTTCTCGGGAAACCGTGAAAAACTGTTTTTT,CASSFSGNREKLFF
TRBV14,.,.,TRBJ1-1,TGTGCCAGCAGCCAAATAGCGAGTCGGGCTTTCTTT,CASSQIASRAFF
TRBV3-1/TRBV3-2,.,once,TRBJ2-2,TGTGCCAGCAGTTCTGGGCTGGACACCGGGGAGCTGTTTTTT,CASSSGLDTGELFF
TRBV7-9,.,.,TRBJ2-1,TGTGCCAGCAGCTCCCCTAGGAACAATGAGCAGTTCTTC,CASSSPRNNEQFF
TRBV6-5,.,.,TRBJ1-3,TGTGCCAGCAGTTACGAGGGGAGGGTGAACACCATATATTTT,CASSYEGRVNTIYF
TRBV19,.,.,TRBJ2-2,TGTGCCAGTAGCCCCGGGCGGACACCCGCGAACACCGGGGAGCTGTTTTTT,CASSPGRTPANTGELFF
TRBV13,TRBD1,.,TRBJ2-5,TGTGCCAGCAGCTTAGTGGGCAGGGGGGAGACCCAGTACTTC,CASSLVGRGETQYF
TRBV15,TRBD2,.,TRBJ2-3,TGTGCCACCAGCAGAGGGACTAGCAGTTGGGGCACAGATACGCAGTATTTT,CATSRGTSSWGTDTQYF
TRBV5-1,.,.,TRBJ1-2,TGCGCCAGCAGCTTGGTTGGGGCCCTGAGTAACTATGGCTACACCTTC,CASSLVGALSNYGYTF
TRBV5-8,TRBD1,.,TRBJ1-2,TGTGCCAGCAGCTCACAGGGGCGGTACTATGGCTACACCTTC,CASSSQGRYYGYTF
TRBV9,.,.,TRBJ2-1,TGTGCCAGCAGCGTAGTAGCGCAGGGGAATGAGCAGTTCTTC,CASSVVAQGNEQFF
TRBV2,.,few,TRBJ1-5,TGTGCCAGCAGCCAAAACGGAGGGTGGGTTCAGCCCCAGCATTTT,CASSQNGGWVQPQHF
TRBV27,.,.,TRBJ1-4,TGTGCCAGCAGCCGGGGGGCGACTAATGAAAAACTGTTTTTT,CASSRGATNEKLFF
TRBV7-9,.,once,TRBJ1-4,TGTGCCAGTGGGGGGTGGACTAATGAAAAACTGTTTTTT,CASGGWTNEKLFF
TRBV2,TRBD1,once,TRBJ1-5,TGTGCCAGCAGCCGGACAGGGGGCGCCTATCAGCCCCAGCATTTT,CASSRTGGAYQPQHF
TRBV7-9,.,.,TRBJ1-1,TGTGCCAGCAGCTTAGCGAGGCAAAGAGGCACTGAAGCTTTCTTT,CASSLARQRGTEAFF
TRBV30,.,.,TRBJ1-1,TGTGCCTGGAGTGTACAGGTGAACACTGAAGCTTTCTTT,CAWSVQVNTEAFF
TRBV21-1,.,.,TRBJ1-4,TGTGCCAGCAGCAAAGTGGTGGCAGGGAAGGGTGAAAAACTGTTTTTT,CASSKVVAGKGEKLFF
TRBV5-1,TRBD2,.,TRBJ2-5,TGCGCCAGCAGCTTGGCGGGAGCGGGGGTGTACCAAGAGACCCAGTACTTC,CASSLAGAGVYQETQYF
TRBV6-5,.,few,TRBJ2-7,TGTGCCAGCAGTCGCGGACAGTCCTACGAGCAGTACTTC,CASSRGQSYEQYF
TRBV28,.,.,TRBJ1-5,TGTGCCAGCAGTTTGGCTGGGGCCAATCAGCCCCAGCATTTT,CASSLAGANQPQHF
TRBV6-6,.,.,TRBJ2-3,TGTGCCAGCAGTCCTAAGGCGGGACGGGTAAGCACAGATACGCAGTATTTT,CASSPKAGRVSTDTQYF
TRBV9,.,.,TRBJ1-2,TGTGCCAGCAGCGTGACAGGCACTAACTATGGCTACACCTTC,CASSVTGTNYGYTF
TRBV7-9,TRBD2,.,TRBJ2-7,TGTGCCAGCAGCGGGGGGGGCTCCTACGAGCAGTACTTC,CASSGGGSYEQYF
TRBV5-1,.,.,TRBJ2-2,TGCGCCAGCTCCTGGGCAGGGGCCAACACCGGGGAGCTGTTTTTT,CASSWAGANTGELFF
TRBV11-2,.,.,TRBJ1-5,TGTGCCAGCAGCTACCGGGGGGGCAGCAATCAGCCCCAGCATTTT,CASSYRGGSNQPQHF